The rows below give T cell receptor beta chains drawn from one sample of a study of cytomegalovirus exposure and HLA in healthy donors. Assay: immunoSEQ multiplex PCR; the TCRdb copy retains only in-frame clones and omits some. The sample includes around 130,000 clones, around 81% seen only once; the top ten take roughly 2.4%. Sequencing was carried out using PBMCs. The receptors come from a woman aged 40 to 49 in good health and CMV-seronegative. CDR3s include the opening cysteine and the closing phenylalanine or tryptophan. A D gene is named only where the DNA matches it firmly. A clone size is listed for some rows: how often the clone was seen (once, few, many), or a class if it is expanded.

cdr3_length clone_size j_call d_call v_call cdr3_nt cdr3_aa
15 - TRBJ1-3 TRBD1 TRBV19 TGTGCCAGTAGTACCGGGACAGGGGAAGGAAACACCATATATTTT CASSTGTGEGNTIYF
13 - TRBJ2-1 - TRBV6-1 TGTGCCAGCAGTCCAGACAGTTACAATGAGCAGTTCTTC CASSPDSYNEQFF
14 - TRBJ2-7 TRBD2 TRBV6-1 TGTGCCAGCCACCCAGGGACTAATACCTACGAGCAGTACTTC CASHPGTNTYEQYF
14 - TRBJ1-1 TRBD1 TRBV15 TGTGCCACCAGCAGAGAACAGGGGGGAACTGAAGCTTTCTTT CATSREQGGTEAFF
14 - TRBJ2-7 - TRBV4-1 TGCGCCAGCAGCCAGGCAGACAGAACCTACGAGCAGTACTTC CASSQADRTYEQYF
15 - TRBJ1-1 TRBD1 TRBV19 TGTGCCAGTAGTGCTGCGGACAGGTCGAACACTGAAGCTTTCTTT CASSAADRSNTEAFF
11 - TRBJ1-2 TRBD1 TRBV20-1 TGCAGTGCCGGGACAGGAGGTGGCTACACCTTC CSAGTGGGYTF
15 - TRBJ2-5 TRBD2 TRBV10-1 TGCGCCAGCAGTGAGTCCGGACTAGCCCGAGAGACCCAGTACTTC CASSESGLARETQYF
16 - TRBJ2-1 TRBD1 TRBV5-1 TGCGCCAGCAGCTCGGAAGGCGGGACAGGGTTGAATGAGCAGTTCTTC CASSSEGGTGLNEQFF
15 - TRBJ1-1 TRBD1 TRBV18 TGTGCCAGCTCACCTCCCACCGGGACAGGGACTGAAGCTTTCTTT CASSPPTGTGTEAFF
17 - TRBJ2-3 - TRBV27 TGTGCCAGCAACCCCAAAGGGGCCAGATATAGCACAGATACGCAGTATTTT CASNPKGARYSTDTQYF
12 - TRBJ2-1 - TRBV6-5 TGTGCCAGCAGTGCGCAGGGCAGCGAGCAGTTCTTC CASSAQGSEQFF
18 few TRBJ1-1 TRBD1 TRBV4-1 TGCGCCAGCAGCCAAGAGGGACAGGGTGTATCACGGAACACTGAAGCTTTCTTT CASSQEGQGVSRNTEAFF
11 once TRBJ1-2 - TRBV20-1 TGCAGTGCTAGACACGGCTATGGCTACACCTTC CSARHGYGYTF
14 once TRBJ2-7 TRBD2 TRBV10-2 TGCGCCAGCACCCCGGGACCGGGGGGTTACGAGCAGTACTTC CASTPGPGGYEQYF
15 - TRBJ2-7 TRBD2 TRBV7-9 TGTGCCAGCAGCTTACGGACTAGCGAAGACTACGAGCAGTACTTC CASSLRTSEDYEQYF
12 - TRBJ2-5 - TRBV7-7 TGTGCCAGCAGCCCGAACGGGGAGACCCAGTACTTC CASSPNGETQYF
11 - TRBJ2-2 - TRBV4-2 TGTGCCAGCAGCCCCAGTAGGGAGCTGTTTTTT CASSPSRELFF
17 - TRBJ1-3 TRBD1 TRBV5-6 TGTGCCAGCAGCTTGGGGACAGGGAGGAGCTCTGGAAACACCATATATTTT CASSLGTGRSSGNTIYF
16 - TRBJ1-3 - TRBV5-4 TGTGCCAGCAGCCCCGGGGGTGCCGCATCTGGAAACACCATATATTTT CASSPGGAASGNTIYF
16 - TRBJ2-3 TRBD2 TRBV7-3 TGTGCCAGCAGCTCGGGGACTAGCTCAAGCACAGATACGCAGTATTTT CASSSGTSSSTDTQYF
15 - TRBJ1-1 TRBD1 TRBV5-1 TGCGCCAGCAGCTTTACAGGGGGCCTGGACACTGAAGCTTTCTTT CASSFTGGLDTEAFF
16 once TRBJ2-6 - TRBV7-3 TGTGCCAGCAGCATACTAGACAGGTCCGGGGCCAACGTCCTGACTTTC CASSILDRSGANVLTF
16 - TRBJ2-1 TRBD2 TRBV27 TGTGCCAGCAGTTCTTGGACTAGCGGGAAGATCAATGAGCAGTTCTTC CASSSWTSGKINEQFF
15 - TRBJ2-7 TRBD2 TRBV5-1 TGCGCCAGCAGAACCGGGACTAGCAAATTTCACGAGCAGTACTTC CASRTGTSKFHEQYF
14 once TRBJ2-1 - TRBV10-3 TGTGCCATCAGTGAGCCGGGAGTCAACAATGAGCAGTTCTTC CAISEPGVNNEQFF
17 - TRBJ2-6 - TRBV18 TGTGCCAGCTCACCGAAGGGACACTACTCTGGGGCCAACGTCCTGACTTTC CASSPKGHYSGANVLTF
12 - TRBJ1-2 TRBD1 TRBV27 TGTGCCAGCAGTTTCCAGGGGGGTGGCTACACCTTC CASSFQGGGYTF
16 - TRBJ2-7 - TRBV7-6 TGTGCCAGCAGCTTAAGTCAAGGAGTAAATTTATACGAGCAGTACTTC CASSLSQGVNLYEQYF
14 - TRBJ1-1 - TRBV5-4 TGTGCCAGCAGCCTAGGGGTTTTGGACACTGAAGCTTTCTTT CASSLGVLDTEAFF
16 - TRBJ2-6 - TRBV11-2 TGTGCCAGCAGCTTAGCAGGCGTATCGGGGGCCAACGTCCTGACTTTC CASSLAGVSGANVLTF
13 few TRBJ1-2 TRBD1 TRBV2 TGTGCCAGCAGGGGGGACAGGAGAGAGGGCTACACCTTC CASRGDRREGYTF
14 - TRBJ1-1 - TRBV18 TGTGCCAGCTCACCCACAGGAGTCGGCACTGAAGCTTTCTTT CASSPTGVGTEAFF
11 - TRBJ2-7 - TRBV27 TGTGCCAGCGGAGCCTCGTACGAGCAGTACTTC CASGASYEQYF
14 - TRBJ2-7 TRBD2 TRBV27 TGTGCCAGCCGGGGGAGCGGGAGGGCCCACGAGCAGTACTTC CASRGSGRAHEQYF
13 - TRBJ1-1 - TRBV30 TGTGCCTGGACAGGTCAGAAGAACACTGAAGCTTTCTTT CAWTGQKNTEAFF
14 - TRBJ1-2 TRBD1 TRBV27 TGTGCCAGCAGTTTGGGGACAGGAAACTATGGCTACACCTTC CASSLGTGNYGYTF
14 many TRBJ2-7 TRBD1 TRBV6-1 TGTGCCAGCAGCCTGGGGGACAGGGCCCACGAGCAGTACTTC CASSLGDRAHEQYF